This T cell receptor beta chain comes out of a study of blood T cells in healthy people across ages. Study findings and constraints: Both naive CD4+ cell counts and diversity were greater in long-lived donors than in aged donors. Because donor CMV status was unknown, expanded clonotype changes were possibly confounded.

There are a few counts of this clonotype. No antigen is known for it. Whenever a sample was processed, at least 7 million PBMCs were isolated. A second 7 to 11 cycle PCR used barcoded and J-beta primers. From the 5' RACE reads, TCRdb called clonotypes with MiXCR, one entry per CDR3 protein. This table holds around 690,000 distinct CDR3 sequences, roughly three fifths found once. The germline gives CDR1 KGHSH, CDR2 LQKENI. This CDR3 spans 15 amino acids. The V end was cut by 3 bases, the J end by 2 bases, with 14 bases between. The chain carries TRBV18 and TRBJ2-7; possibly TRBD1 for D (6 bases). The source of this sequence is a man in his 60s in good health. The sample comprised blood. The CDR3 spells CASSPAGAAAYEQYF. As DNA, the CDR3 is TGTGCCAGCTCACCCGCAGGGGCGGCTGCCTACGAGCAGTACTTC.